The rows below give T cell receptor beta chains drawn from one sample of a study of CD8 T cells in Susac syndrome. TCRdb passed the immunoSEQ multiplex PCR reads through MiXCR, listing each CDR3 protein once. The repertoire has approximately 83,000 distinct CDR3 sequences, 85% to 95% of them found once; the top ten carry about 0.94%. Sequenced sample: CD8+ T cells from PBMCs. The receptors stem from a human donor with Susac syndrome. Each CDR3 is given with its conserved first and last residue. A D gene is named only where the DNA matches it firmly. A row's size may be missing; if present it is once, few, many or a size class.

J gene: TRBJ2-1
D gene: -
clone size: once
V gene: TRBV7-8
CDR3 protein: CASSLSWGSSYNEQFF
CDR3 DNA: TGTGCCAGCAGCTTATCTTGGGGGAGCTCCTACAATGAGCAGTTCTTC

J gene: TRBJ2-1
D gene: TRBD1
clone size: -
V gene: TRBV29-1
CDR3 protein: CSHRGVEINEQFF
CDR3 DNA: TGCAGCCACAGGGGGGTAGAAATCAATGAGCAGTTCTTC

J gene: TRBJ1-6
D gene: TRBD1
clone size: -
V gene: TRBV7-9
CDR3 protein: CASSVPGQGSDSPLHF
CDR3 DNA: TGTGCCAGCAGCGTACCCGGACAGGGGTCGGATTCACCCCTCCACTTT

J gene: TRBJ1-5
D gene: -
clone size: -
V gene: TRBV20-1
CDR3 protein: CSASREYSNQPQHF
CDR3 DNA: TGCAGTGCTAGCCGCGAGTATAGCAATCAGCCCCAGCATTTT

J gene: TRBJ2-3
D gene: -
clone size: once
V gene: TRBV6-5
CDR3 protein: CASSDPWGTDTQYF
CDR3 DNA: TGTGCCAGCAGCGACCCCTGGGGCACAGATACGCAGTATTTT

J gene: TRBJ1-5
D gene: TRBD1
clone size: -
V gene: TRBV15
CDR3 protein: CATSEGTGTPWGNQPQHF
CDR3 DNA: TGTGCCACCAGCGAAGGGACAGGGACCCCTTGGGGCAATCAGCCCCAGCATTTT

J gene: TRBJ2-5
D gene: -
clone size: -
V gene: TRBV28
CDR3 protein: CASSPLGSRQETQYF
CDR3 DNA: TGTGCCAGCAGTCCCCTCGGGAGCCGTCAAGAGACCCAGTACTTC

J gene: TRBJ2-5
D gene: -
clone size: -
V gene: TRBV9
CDR3 protein: CASSVEGRGHETQYF
CDR3 DNA: TGTGCCAGCAGCGTAGAAGGGAGGGGACACGAGACCCAGTACTTC

J gene: TRBJ2-3
D gene: TRBD2
clone size: -
V gene: TRBV7-8
CDR3 protein: CASSSELAGGTDTQYF
CDR3 DNA: TGTGCCAGCAGCTCTGAACTAGCGGGGGGGACAGATACGCAGTATTTT

J gene: TRBJ1-1
D gene: -
clone size: -
V gene: TRBV20-1
CDR3 protein: CSARGVMNTEAFF
CDR3 DNA: TGCAGTGCTAGAGGAGTTATGAACACTGAAGCTTTCTTT

J gene: TRBJ1-2
D gene: -
clone size: once
V gene: TRBV28
CDR3 protein: CASSFDKGGYTF
CDR3 DNA: TGTGCCAGCAGTTTCGACAAGGGTGGCTACACCTTC

J gene: TRBJ2-1
D gene: TRBD2
clone size: -
V gene: TRBV20-1
CDR3 protein: CSAVTSGSYNEQFF
CDR3 DNA: TGCAGTGCTGTGACTAGCGGGTCGTACAATGAGCAGTTCTTC

J gene: TRBJ2-3
D gene: TRBD2
clone size: -
V gene: TRBV30
CDR3 protein: CAWSGWGGESGTSSTDTQYF
CDR3 DNA: TGTGCCTGGAGTGGCTGGGGCGGCGAGTCCGGGACTAGTAGCACAGATACGCAGTATTTT

J gene: TRBJ2-7
D gene: -
clone size: once
V gene: TRBV29-1
CDR3 protein: CSVHAAVGYEQYF
CDR3 DNA: TGCAGCGTTCATGCCGCAGTAGGCTACGAGCAGTACTTC

J gene: TRBJ2-1
D gene: -
clone size: -
V gene: TRBV4-2
CDR3 protein: CASSQVQGNPEQFF
CDR3 DNA: TGTGCCAGCAGCCAAGTTCAGGGTAACCCCGAGCAGTTCTTC

J gene: TRBJ2-5
D gene: -
clone size: -
V gene: TRBV12-3/TRBV12-4
CDR3 protein: CASSQGHEQETQYF
CDR3 DNA: TGTGCCAGCAGCCAGGGACACGAACAAGAGACCCAGTACTTC

J gene: TRBJ2-5
D gene: TRBD2
clone size: once
V gene: TRBV7-9
CDR3 protein: CASSLVGAGVGETQYF
CDR3 DNA: TGTGCCAGCAGCTTGGTCGGAGCGGGAGTAGGAGAGACCCAGTACTTC

J gene: TRBJ2-7
D gene: TRBD1
clone size: -
V gene: TRBV11-1
CDR3 protein: CASSPFPDRGAYEQYF
CDR3 DNA: TGTGCCAGCAGCCCCTTCCCCGACAGGGGAGCCTACGAGCAGTACTTC

J gene: TRBJ2-6
D gene: -
clone size: once
V gene: TRBV12-3/TRBV12-4
CDR3 protein: CASSPQVSGANVLTF
CDR3 DNA: TGTGCCAGCAGTCCCCAGGTCTCTGGGGCCAACGTCCTGACTTTC

J gene: TRBJ2-5
D gene: -
clone size: -
V gene: TRBV7-9
CDR3 protein: CASRWAGQETQYF
CDR3 DNA: TGTGCCAGCAGGTGGGCCGGCCAAGAGACCCAGTACTTC

J gene: TRBJ2-3
D gene: -
clone size: once
V gene: TRBV4-2
CDR3 protein: CASSQDPMGDTQYF
CDR3 DNA: TGTGCCAGCAGCCAAGATCCAATGGGAGATACGCAGTATTTT

J gene: TRBJ1-2
D gene: -
clone size: -
V gene: TRBV30
CDR3 protein: CATRVGGYGYTF
CDR3 DNA: TGTGCCACGAGGGTAGGCGGCTATGGCTACACCTTC

J gene: TRBJ1-5
D gene: -
clone size: once
V gene: TRBV16
CDR3 protein: CASSQFGEGQPQHF
CDR3 DNA: TGTGCCAGCAGCCAATTTGGGGAGGGTCAGCCCCAGCATTTT